These T cell receptor beta chains were read from a single sample in a study of T-cell reconstitution after alpha-beta-depleted transplantation in children. TCRdb independently ran MiXCR on the PCR reads; one entry per CDR3 protein. The sample records 200,000 to 250,000 distinct CDR3 sequences, 7.5% to 9.5% being singletons. The source material was PBMCs, mostly from graft donor cells, sampled 360 days after TCRalphabeta/CD19-depleted stem cell transplant. These receptors were collected from a male patient aged 2-9 years who had a stem cell transplant for acute myeloid leukemia, so the T cells may come from the graft donor. CDR3s include the opening cysteine and the closing phenylalanine or tryptophan. A D gene is named only where the DNA matches it firmly. Size tells how often a clone was seen (once, few, many) or the class of an expanded clone, and some rows leave it out.

j_call,d_call,v_call,clone_size,cdr3_nt,cdr3_aa
TRBJ2-1,NA,TRBV12-5,NA,TGTGCTAGTGGCCGAGGGGTAGCCGGTGAGCAGTTCTTC,CASGRGVAGEQFF
TRBJ2-2,NA,TRBV28,many,TGTGCCAGCAGTTTTGACACGTCAGGGGAGCTGTTTTTT,CASSFDTSGELFF
TRBJ2-2,TRBD2,TRBV12-3/TRBV12-4,NA,TGTGCCAGCACCCGACTAGCGGGGGGGTCGGTATTCGGGGAGCTGTTTTTT,CASTRLAGGSVFGELFF
TRBJ2-1,TRBD2,TRBV4-1,many,TGCGCCAGCAGCCAAGATCCCGGACTAGGAGTAAATGAGCAGTTCTTC,CASSQDPGLGVNEQFF
TRBJ1-1,NA,TRBV29-1,many,TGCAGCGGCAGGGGTGGGAGTGTGGCTGAAGCTTTCTTT,CSGRGGSVAEAFF
TRBJ1-2,TRBD1,TRBV7-9,few,TGTGCCAGCCTACAGATGACGGGACAGTGGGACCACTTC,CASLQMTGQWDHF
TRBJ2-5,TRBD1,TRBV10-3,many,TGTGCCTCCTCATCAGGGGGCTGGGAGACCCAGTACTTC,CASSSGGWETQYF
TRBJ2-7,TRBD1,TRBV5-6,few,TGTGCCAGCAGCTTCCACAGGGGCGAGCAGTACTTC,CASSFHRGEQYF
TRBJ2-1,NA,TRBV4-1,few,TGCGCCAGCAGCCAAGAGGGTCGATATGAGCAGTTCTTC,CASSQEGRYEQFF
TRBJ2-7,NA,TRBV20-1,many,TGCAGTGCCGCAGCGGCCACCTACGAGCAGTACTTC,CSAAAATYEQYF